Below, 9 T cell receptor beta chains from the same sample are listed, as sequenced in a study of identical twins. TCRdb fed the 5' RACE reads into MiXCR, producing one record per CDR3 protein. The sample includes under 300,000 distinct CDR3 sequences, more than 9.5% of them seen just once. The same data also contributed to another study, on yellow fever vaccine responses in identical twins.

The source material was memory (CD45RO+) T cells sorted from blood. These receptors originate from a woman in her late teens or twenties in good health.

This clonotype appeared a few times. This chain connects TRBV30 to TRBJ2-3; the D is unclear. CDR3 length equals 10 residues. V was trimmed by 6 bases and J by 9 bases, leaving 10 bases between them. Germline V lookup: CDR1 GTSNPN, CDR2 SVGIG (reference sequence). CDR3 DNA: TGTGCCTGCATATTCGTAACGCAGTATTTT. This encodes CACIFVTQYF.

This chain links TRBV11-1 with TRBJ2-1, with 8 nucleotides matching TRBD1. V lost 6 bases and J lost 5; bases outside the gene matches: 18. The length of the CDR3 is 18 residues. Looked up from germline, CDR1 is SGHAT and CDR2 is FQDESV (reference sequence). CDR3 protein: CASRDSWAGTGRHNEQFF. The CDR3 DNA reads as TGTGCCAGCAGGGATAGCTGGGCCGGGACAGGCCGTCACAATGAGCAGTTCTTC.

In its sample, this clonotype was seen many times. CDR3 DNA: TGTGCCAGCAGCCTCCTCGGACCAAGCAATCAGCCCCAGCATTTT. It yields the protein CASSLLGPSNQPQHF. The chain carries TRBV6-2 or TRBV6-3 and TRBJ1-5, with D uncertain. Germline-derived CDR1 and CDR2 are MNHEY and SVGEGT. Trimming shortened V by 6 bases and J by 1 base, and 13 bases separated the two germline ends. This CDR3 spans 15 amino acids.

The chain carries TRBV28 and TRBJ2-2; D is possibly TRBD2 (6 bases). The germline gives CDR1 MDHEN, CDR2 SYDVKM. Trimming took 8 bases from V and 0 from J, leaving 16 bases between them. CDR3 size: 16 residues. CDR3 region: CASGLAGLPNTGELFF. The CDR3 nucleotides read TGTGCCAGCGGATTGGCGGGGCTACCGAACACCGGGGAGCTGTTTTTT.

The sample holds a few counts of this clonotype. J is TRBJ1-5 and V is TRBV12-3 or TRBV12-4, with TRBD1 matching 11 bases. The V and J ends lost 3 bases and 11 bases, in that order; junction bases with no gene match: 3. The CDR3 is 13 amino acids. In DNA, the CDR3 is TGTGCCAGCAGTTTGCCGGGACAGGGGGCCCAGCATTTT. This sequence encodes CASSLPGQGAQHF.

This clonotype came up a few times. The chain couples TRBV7-9 to TRBJ2-1; D is perhaps TRBD1 or TRBD2 (5 bases each). CDR1 SEHNR and CDR2 FQNEAQ come from the germline V gene (reference sequence). With 1 base removed from V and 7 bases from J, the gap between germline ends came to 14 bases. The CDR3 sequence is 15 residues long. CDR3: CASSLVGAPENEQFF. The CDR3 DNA sequence: TGTGCCAGCAGCTTAGTCGGGGCCCCGGAGAATGAGCAGTTCTTC. The whole variable domain, remainder taken from reference TRBV7-9 and TRBJ2-1, is DTGVSQNPRHKITKRGQNVTFRCDPISEHNRLYWYRQTLGQGPEFLTYFQNEAQLEKSRLLSDRFSAERPKGSFSTLEIQRTEQGDSAMYLCASSLVGAPENEQFFGPGTRLTVL.

The sample holds a few counts of this clonotype. The chain carries TRBV18 and TRBJ2-7; perhaps TRBD1 as D (5 bases). Trimming left V 6 bases short and J 0 bases short, with 9 bases between. The CDR3 consists of 13 residues. In germline, CDR1 is KGHSH, CDR2 LQKENI. The CDR3, as DNA: TGTGCCAGCTCGATACAGGACTCCTACGAGCAGTACTTC. Encoded protein: CASSIQDSYEQYF.

V usage is TRBV4-1 and J usage is TRBJ2-1; 13 bases are shared with TRBD2. The CDR3 has 18 amino acids. Germline V gene lookup returns CDR1 MGHRA and CDR2 YSYEKL. J gave up 3 bases and V 0 bases, and 5 bases lay outside the gene matches. CDR3 amino acids: CASSQEGTSGTLYNEQFF. The CDR3 bases are TGCGCCAGCAGCCAAGAGGGGACTAGCGGGACCCTCTACAATGAGCAGTTCTTC.

J is TRBJ2-3 and V is TRBV7-8; tentative D call: TRBD2 (5 bases). The CDR3 sequence is 15 residues long. CDR1 SGHVS and CDR2 FQNEAQ come from the germline V gene. The V end was cut by 4 bases, the J end by 0 bases, with 11 bases between. CDR3 in amino acids: CASSSDGKSTDTQYF. Written as DNA, the CDR3 is TGTGCCAGCAGCTCCGACGGGAAAAGCACAGATACGCAGTATTTT.